These 22 T cell receptor beta chains were all obtained from the same sample, sequenced in a study of OX40 agonist ivuxolimab in advanced cancers. Libraries were prepared by immunoSEQ multiplex PCR; TCRdb keeps only in-frame clonotypes and omits some of them. This table has about 20,000 clones, 80% to 90% appearing once. The sample consisted of CD4+ or CD8+ T cells sorted from blood, taken in a trial of the OX40 agonist ivuxolimab. These receptors all come from an adult with an advanced solid tumor such as melanoma, head and neck, liver or kidney cancer.

The rearrangement links TRBV19 to TRBJ2-7, with a weak D call TRBD1 (6 bases). V lost 4 bases, J lost 3 bases, and 16 bases lay in between. The germline gives CDR1 LNHDA, CDR2 SQIVND (reference sequence). This CDR3 is 15 amino acids long. DNA for the CDR3: TGTGCCAGTAGTACCCTGGCGGGCAGGGGCTACGAGCAGTACTTC. Translation: CASSTLAGRGYEQYF.

This sequence joins TRBV6-4 and TRBJ1-1; unclear D gene. V gave up 6 bases and J gave up 1 base, with 9 bases separating them. This CDR3 has 13 residues. Germline V lookup: CDR1 MRHNA, CDR2 SNTAGT. The CDR3 DNA follows: TGTGCCAGCAGGGTACTTCCGAACACTGAAGCTTTCTTT. It encodes CASRVLPNTEAFF.

CDR3 amino acids: CASRGGATQYF. CDR3 DNA sequence: TGTGCCTCGCGGGGGGGTGCGACCCAGTACTTC. The chain employs TRBV2 and TRBJ2-5; TRBD2 matches at 9 bases. Germline trimming cut 11 bases from V and 7 bases from J; bases unmatched to any gene: 5. CDR3 size: 11 residues. Germline V lookup: CDR1 SNHLY, CDR2 FYNNEI.

This clone has more than one count but fewer than ten. The chain uses TRBV13 and TRBJ2-3; D is unclear. Looked up from germline, CDR1 is PRHDT and CDR2 is FYEKMQ (reference sequence). The V and J ends lost 3 bases and 0 bases respectively, with 13 bases between them. CDR3 size: 16 residues. This CDR3 is CASSLGKSASTDTQYF. The CDR3 DNA follows: TGTGCCAGCAGCTTGGGAAAGTCGGCCAGCACAGATACGCAGTATTTT.

This chain joins TRBV5-1 and TRBJ1-6; 9 nucleotides line up with TRBD1. The germline gives CDR1 SGHRS, CDR2 YFSETQ. V gave up 4 bases and J gave up 9 bases; unmatched junction bases: 5. The CDR3 runs to 14 residues. CDR3 sequence (DNA): TGCGCCAGCAGCCCTGACAGGGGGGGTTCACCCCTCCACTTT. It is translated as CASSPDRGGSPLHF.

The gene calls are TRBV19 and TRBJ1-1; TRBD1 aligns across 7 bases. Unmatched junction bases numbered 7, after V lost 8 bases and J lost 10 bases. Germline CDR1 LNHDA, CDR2 SQIVND (reference sequence). The CDR3 length is 11 residues. The CDR3 here is CASGDRVGAFF. Here the CDR3 DNA reads TGTGCCAGTGGCGACAGGGTCGGAGCTTTCTTT.

CDR3 residues: CASSWVGRPADTEAFF. The CDR3 coding sequence is TGCGCCAGCAGCTGGGTGGGTCGCCCGGCGGACACTGAAGCTTTCTTT. The chain carries TRBV5-1 and TRBJ1-1; D gene ambiguous. V was trimmed by 3 bases and J by 3 bases, leaving 18 bases between them. The CDR3 contains 16 residues. Germline V gene data show CDR1 as SGHRS and CDR2 as YFSETQ. Complete variable domain (other parts from reference TRBV5-1 and TRBJ1-1): KAGVTQTPRYLIKTRGQQVTLSCSPISGHRSVSWYQQTPGQGLQFLFEYFSETQRNKGNFPGRFSGRQFSNSRSEMNVSTLELGDSALYLCASSWVGRPADTEAFFGQGTRLTVV.

The rearrangement joins TRBV4-1 to TRBJ2-7; TRBD2 matches 7 bases. The CDR3 runs 15 residues. CDR1 is MGHRA and CDR2 is YSYEKL in the germline V gene. Trimming took 1 base from V and 2 from J; bases not matched to a gene: 5. This CDR3 is CASSQGRDYAYEQYF. The CDR3 DNA sequence: TGCGCCAGCAGCCAAGGGCGGGACTATGCCTACGAGCAGTACTTC.

The V and J genes are TRBV4-1 and TRBJ2-3; D is possibly TRBD1 or TRBD2 (5 bases each). The CDR3 extends over 15 amino acids. Looked up from germline, CDR1 is MGHRA and CDR2 is YSYEKL. Trimming shortened V by 0 bases and J by 3 bases, and 10 bases separated the two germline ends. The CDR3 nucleotides are TGCGCCAGCAGCCAAGAGGGGGTTCGGACAGATACGCAGTATTTT. Its protein is CASSQEGVRTDTQYF.

The genes are TRBV19 and TRBJ1-6; D unresolved. The CDR3 has 14 amino acids. Trimming left V 3 bases short and J 9 bases short, with 12 bases between. The germline V gene has CDR1 LNHDA and CDR2 SQIVND (reference sequence). The CDR3 nucleotides read TGTGCCAGTAGTATCTTCGGGAATTTTTCACCCCTCCACTTT. Encoded protein: CASSIFGNFSPLHF.

V and J are TRBV2 and TRBJ2-3, with 8 bases aligning to TRBD2. Germline V lookup: CDR1 SNHLY, CDR2 FYNNEI. Germline trimming cut 8 bases from V and 6 bases from J; bases unmatched to any gene: 7. The CDR3 length is 13 residues. CDR3 amino acids: CASSSGRADTQYF. The CDR3 DNA reads as TGTGCCAGCTCCAGCGGGAGAGCGGATACGCAGTATTTT.

The chain is built from TRBV5-4 and TRBJ2-2; 13 bases are a match to TRBD2. This CDR3 has 19 amino acids. The trim removed 0 bases at V and 3 bases at J, leaving 8 bases unmatched. Germline V CDR1 and CDR2: SGHNT, YYREEE (reference sequence). The CDR3, as DNA: TGTGCCAGCAGCTTGGCCCAGACTAGCGGGGGGCCCTACACCGGGGAGCTGTTTTTT. Amino acid sequence: CASSLAQTSGGPYTGELFF.

This chain joins TRBV5-5 and TRBJ2-5; no clear D. The CDR3 sequence is 13 residues long. The germline gives CDR1 SGHKS, CDR2 YYEKEE (reference sequence). V gave up 4 bases and J gave up 5 bases, with 12 bases separating them. The CDR3 DNA reads as TGTGCCAGCAGCCCCTCAAGGGTGGAGACCCAGTACTTC. Translated, it gives CASSPSRVETQYF.

In this sample, this clone turned up once. This chain joins TRBV4-3 and TRBJ2-2; 8 bases fit TRBD1. CDR3 length: 17 amino acids. V shed 2 bases, J shed 7 bases, and the junction held 12 bases outside the gene matches. The germline gives CDR1 LGHNA, CDR2 YSLEER. CDR3 in amino acids: CASSQRAGGGLGGELFF. For the CDR3, the DNA is TGCGCCAGCAGCCAACGAGCAGGGGGCGGGCTAGGCGGGGAGCTGTTTTTT.

The rearrangement links TRBV2 to TRBJ2-3; D may be TRBD1 (5 bases). This CDR3 contains 11 residues. The germline V and J ends were trimmed by 3 bases and 9 bases, with 7 bases remaining between them. Germline V gene lookup returns CDR1 SNHLY and CDR2 FYNNEI. CDR3 nucleotide sequence: TGTGCCAGCAGTGAGGGGCCAACGCAGTATTTT. This gives the protein CASSEGPTQYF.

This clone has just a few counts. The chain carries TRBV11-2 and TRBJ2-7; 7 nucleotides align to TRBD1. Germline lookup yields CDR1 SGHAT and CDR2 FQNNGV. The V gene end was trimmed by 3 bases and the J gene end by 4 bases; junction bases not matched to a gene: 6. The CDR3 has 14 residues. As DNA, the CDR3 is TGTGCCAGCAGCTTTTCCGCAGGGGGATACGAGCAGTACTTC. Its protein is CASSFSAGGYEQYF.

The V call is TRBV5-1, the J call TRBJ2-1; D is ambiguous. Germline CDR1 SGHRS, CDR2 YFSETQ. Trimming pared 0 bases from V and 9 bases from J, leaving 7 bases between. CDR3 length: 12 amino acids. As DNA, the CDR3 is TGCGCCAGCAGCTTGGGGGCCGGTGAGCAGTTCTTC. Translation gives CASSLGAGEQFF.

This clone was recorded once. The chain has TRBV5-4 and TRBJ2-1; 9 bases are a match to TRBD2. Per the germline V gene, CDR1 is SGHNT and CDR2 is YYREEE (reference sequence). This CDR3 contains 13 residues. J gave up 6 bases and V 9 bases, and 7 bases lay outside the gene matches. CDR3 in amino acids: CAIRGLASNEQFF. CDR3 nucleotides: TGTGCCATCAGGGGACTAGCTTCCAATGAGCAGTTCTTC.

This chain links TRBV14 with TRBJ2-1; D might be TRBD1 or TRBD2, each matching 5 bases. V was clipped by 5 bases and J by 2 bases, with 13 bases between them. This CDR3 is built from 15 residues. Germline loops: CDR1 SGHDN, CDR2 FVKESK. The CDR3 here is CASSFRDGTYNEQFF. The CDR3 DNA is TGTGCCAGCAGCTTCCGGGACGGCACCTACAATGAGCAGTTCTTC.

The chain combines TRBV18 with TRBJ1-2; 9 bases line up with TRBD1. This CDR3 is 16 amino acids long. The V gene end was trimmed by 0 bases and the J gene end by 7 bases; junction bases not matched to a gene: 9. Germline V CDR1 and CDR2: KGHSH, LQKENI. DNA of the CDR3: TGTGCCAGCTCACCACCCTCTACAGGGGGCTGGCGTGGCTACACCTTC. This encodes CASSPPSTGGWRGYTF.

This chain links TRBV2 with TRBJ1-4, with D possibly matching TRBD1 (5 bases). Trimming removed 5 bases at V and 1 base at J, with 8 bases between. CDR3 size: 14 residues. Looked up from germline, CDR1 is SNHLY and CDR2 is FYNNEI. This CDR3 is CASSPQGTNEKLFF. The CDR3 DNA follows: TGTGCCAGCAGTCCCCAGGGAACTAATGAAAAACTGTTTTTT.

The V and J genes are TRBV5-5 and TRBJ2-3; 8 bases align to TRBD1. Losses at the gene ends were 0 bases for V and 3 bases for J; bases not matched to a gene: 9. The CDR3 contains 17 residues. Germline CDR1 is SGHKS and CDR2 is YYEKEE (reference sequence). The CDR3: CASSLEAGGVGTDTQYF. CDR3 DNA sequence: TGTGCCAGCAGCTTGGAGGCAGGGGGCGTAGGAACAGATACGCAGTATTTT. Complete variable domain (other parts from reference TRBV5-5 and TRBJ2-3): DAGVTQSPTHLIKTRGQQVTLRCSPISGHKSVSWYQQVLGQGPQFIFQYYEKEERGRGNFPDRFSARQFPNYSSELNVNALLLGDSALYLCASSLEAGGVGTDTQYFGPGTRLTVL.